This T cell receptor beta chain was identified in a study of T cells in tuberculosis. Sequencing used immunoSEQ multiplex PCR; TCRdb keeps in-frame clones, though not all of them. The repertoire has about 43,000 clones, around 94% of them found once; the top ten carry under 2%. The CDR3 covers 14 residues. The ends were cut back, 0 bases at V and 0 bases at J, with 4 bases in the middle. Germline lookup yields CDR1 SGHRS and CDR2 YFSETQ. This receptor was obtained from a donor aged 10-29 years with latent tuberculosis or without tuberculosis infection. Some clones in this sample may be carry-over from other donors' samples. The material sequenced was PBMCs. The chain links TRBV5-1 to TRBJ1-3; D call uncertain. The DNA of the CDR3 is TGCGCCAGCAGCTTGGGAGGCTCTGGAAACACCATATATTTT. This encodes CASSLGGSGNTIYF.